This record looks at one TCR beta chain sequence and its context. Its antigen is not identified. This record comes from a study of vaccination and CD4 T cells after COVID-19. Trimming took 6 bases from V and 2 from J, leaving 14 bases between them. The CDR3 consists of 14 residues. CDR1 is LNHDA, CDR2 SQIVND, per germline (reference sequence). Cultured CD4+ T cell DNA was sequenced using the Oncomine TCR Beta short-read assay. TCRdb re-called the PCR reads with MiXCR, one entry per CDR3 protein. The table has 9,500 to 15,000 distinct CDR3 sequences, approximately 60% seen once. Stated treatment: roughly 11-day PBMC culture with coronavirus spike peptide pools or control peptides (ViraFEST assay). ViraFEST grew antigen-specific T cells using peptide pools, then sequenced TCRs.

The sample was CD4+ T cells from blood, cultured in vitro. This receptor was identified in a human donor who had recovered from COVID-19. The chain recombines TRBV19 with TRBJ2-7, with a possible D match to TRBD2 (6 bases). In nucleotides, the CDR3 is TGTGCCAGTAGAGCTTGGGACTCTCCCTACGAGCAGTACTTC. It specifies CASRAWDSPYEQYF.